This T cell receptor (beta chain) was recorded in a study of cytomegalovirus exposure and HLA in healthy donors. Researchers ran the PCR with 60 Vbeta and 13 Jbeta primers. The table came from immunoSEQ multiplex PCR; TCRdb's copy has only in-frame clones and leaves some out. This sample has approximately 210,000 clones, with approximately 86% found just once. V shed 5 bases and J shed 10 bases, with 9 bases lying between them. This CDR3 comprises 11 residues. The V gene's germline CDR1 is SGHTA and CDR2 FQGNSA. Sequenced sample: PBMCs. This chain links TRBV7-2 with TRBJ2-1; the D gene is possibly TRBD2 (5 bases). The origin of this receptor is a young woman in good health and CMV-seronegative. CDR3 sequence reads: CASSPRGEQFF. CDR3 sequence (DNA): TGTGCCAGCAGCCCTCGAGGGGAGCAGTTCTTC.